The 10 T cell receptor beta chains below come from one sample, sequenced in a study of blood T cell repertoires in COVID-19. The assay was immunoSEQ multiplex PCR, and TCRdb's table has in-frame clones only and misses some. The sample yields fewer than 400,000 clones, roughly 87% seen once. The sequencing sample was made of PBMCs or T cells enriched from blood (not recorded which). The source is a woman aged 18-29 years who had recovered from COVID-19.

The chain links TRBV6-6 to TRBJ2-7; a possible D gene is TRBD1 (5 bases). Germline V gives CDR1 MNHNY, CDR2 SVGAGI (reference sequence). The CDR3 length is 16 residues. Between the trimmed V and J ends, which lost 8 bases and 5 bases, there was a span of 25 bases. The CDR3 DNA follows: TGTGCCAGCCAACAGGCGAGCAGGGCCGTTCGCGACGAGCAGTACTTC. Translated: CASQQASRAVRDEQYF.

With regard to this clone: Relative to the germline gene, one junction end is altered; a read error may explain this. The V gene is TRBV5-4, the J gene TRBJ2-7, with a weak D call TRBD2 (5 bases). Germline assignment: CDR1 SGHNT and CDR2 YYREEE (reference sequence). CDR3 size: 13 residues. DNA for the CDR3: TGTGCCAGCAGCTCGGGAACGGCGTACGGGCAGTACTTC. Encoded protein: CASSSGTAYGQYF.

V is TRBV7-3 and J is TRBJ2-3, with 10 bases that match TRBD2. V dropped 5 bases and J dropped 2; count of bases not matched to a gene: 7. Germline V gene sequence: CDR1 SGHTA, CDR2 FQGTGA. The CDR3 totals 16 residues. The CDR3 reads CASSPGLAEYTDTQYF. CDR3 DNA: TGTGCCAGCAGCCCAGGACTAGCGGAGTACACAGATACGCAGTATTTT.

The chain has TRBV5-8 and TRBJ2-3, with D possibly matching TRBD1 (5 bases). The ends were cut back, 1 base at V and 0 bases at J, with 6 bases in the middle. Germline V CDR1 and CDR2: SGHTS, YDEGEE. The length of the CDR3 is 14 residues. In DNA, the CDR3 is TGTGCCAGCAGCTTGAAGGGGAGCACAGATACGCAGTATTTT. Protein product: CASSLKGSTDTQYF.

The chain links TRBV28 to TRBJ1-1; 7 nucleotides match TRBD1. CDR3 size: 14 residues. After removal of 6 bases from V and 5 bases from J, the junction contained 9 bases not matched to a gene. Germline V gene sequence: CDR1 MDHEN, CDR2 SYDVKM. DNA for the CDR3: TGTGCCAGCAGGAAGGACAGGCGTCTTACTGAAGCTTTCTTT. It translates to CASRKDRRLTEAFF. Drawing the rest from reference TRBV28 and TRBJ1-1, the complete variable domain is DVKVTQSSRYLVKRTGEKVFLECVQDMDHENMFWYRQDPGLGLRLIYFSYDVKMKEKGDIPEGYSVSREKKERFSLILESASTNQTSMYLCASRKDRRLTEAFFGQGTRLTVV.

The gene calls are TRBV27 and TRBJ1-1; D gene ambiguous. Trimming removed 5 bases from V and 10 bases from J, with 17 bases in between. The length of the CDR3 is 13 residues. Looked up from germline, CDR1 is MNHEY and CDR2 is SMNVEV (reference sequence). The CDR3 reads CASSPNRGSRAFF. CDR3 bases: TGTGCCAGCAGTCCCAACCGCGGCTCCCGAGCTTTCTTT.

The chain combines TRBV24-1 with TRBJ2-1; 8 nucleotides align to TRBD1. Germline trimming cut 4 bases from V and 4 bases from J; bases unmatched to any gene: 11. Germline-derived CDR1 and CDR2 are KGHDR and SFDVKD. This CDR3 spans 17 amino acids. This CDR3 is CATSDLDRGAGYNEQFF. The CDR3 nucleotides are TGTGCCACCAGTGACCTTGACAGGGGCGCAGGTTACAATGAGCAGTTCTTC.

This chain uses TRBV15 with TRBJ1-2, with 8 bases lining up with TRBD1. V lost 5 bases, J lost 0 bases, and 8 bases stayed unmatched. Germline CDR1 is LNHNV and CDR2 is YYDKDF (reference sequence). The CDR3 consists of 16 residues. The CDR3 DNA is TGTGCCACCAGCGTTAACCAGGGGGCCGCTAACTATGGCTACACCTTC. It codes for CATSVNQGAANYGYTF.

The chain links TRBV6-2 or TRBV6-3 to TRBJ2-2; 7 nucleotides agree with TRBD1. The trim removed 1 base at V and 4 bases at J, leaving 6 bases unmatched. CDR3 length: 16 amino acids. Per the germline V gene, CDR1 is MNHEY and CDR2 is SVGEGT. The DNA of the CDR3 is TGTGCCAGCAGTTACTTCGACAGGGCGGGCACCGGGGAGCTGTTTTTT. Its translation is CASSYFDRAGTGELFF.

V and J are TRBV13 and TRBJ2-7, with TRBD1 matching 9 bases. The V segment lost 5 bases and the J segment 5 bases; nucleotides outside the gene matches: 4. From germline, CDR1 is PRHDT and CDR2 FYEKMQ (reference sequence). This CDR3 is 13 amino acids long. CDR3 residues: CASSLTGGHEQYF. CDR3 nucleotide sequence: TGTGCCAGCAGCCTCACAGGGGGCCACGAGCAGTACTTC.